Presented here are 6 T cell receptor beta chains from one specimen sequenced in a study of long-term antiretroviral therapy in people with HIV. This was the immunoSEQ v3.0 assay at survey level. Profiled with immunoSEQ multiplex PCR; TCRdb holds only in-frame clones, not every one. The repertoire holds fewer than 30,000 clones, about 80% seen once, with approximately 6% in the top ten. The sample here was unsorted PBMCs, taken 4.4 years after starting antiretroviral therapy. The receptor source for this set is a man younger than 45 with HIV.

V is TRBV25-1 and J is TRBJ2-1, with 7 bases lining up with TRBD2. The germline V gene encodes CDR1 MGHDK and CDR2 SYGVNS. V dropped 2 bases and J dropped 5; count of bases not matched to a gene: 6. The CDR3 runs 15 residues. CDR3 region: CASSERREINNEQFF. The CDR3 nucleotides are TGTGCCAGCAGTGAACGGCGGGAGATAAACAATGAGCAGTTCTTC.

The chain joins TRBV9 to TRBJ2-1; TRBD2 is a possible D gene (6 bases). The germline CDR1 and CDR2 sequences are SGDLS and YYNGEE. Trimming took off 1 base at V and 9 bases at J, with 8 bases between the two ends. The CDR3 contains 12 residues. The chain's CDR3 is CASSVRRGEQFF. The CDR3 region has the DNA TGTGCCAGCAGCGTAAGGAGGGGTGAGCAGTTCTTC.

This clone occurred a few times. V usage is TRBV5-5 and J usage is TRBJ1-6; D ambiguous. The CDR3 runs 14 residues. V lost 4 bases, J lost 9 bases, and 14 bases lay in between. The germline CDR1 and CDR2 sequences are SGHKS and YYEKEE (reference sequence). The CDR3 reads CASSASMGGSPLHF. CDR3 DNA sequence: TGTGCCAGCAGCGCCTCGATGGGAGGTTCACCCCTCCACTTT.

V gene TRBV5-6 combines with J gene TRBJ1-3, with D possibly being TRBD1 (5 bases). V lost 4 bases and J 3 bases, leaving 14 bases between the germline ends. The CDR3 contains 15 residues. Germline CDR1 and CDR2: SGHDT and YYEEEE. CDR3 loop: CASSALGGSGNTIYF. CDR3 DNA sequence: TGTGCCAGCAGCGCCTTGGGGGGAAGTGGAAACACCATATATTTT.

The chain carries TRBV6-5 and TRBJ2-2; D is ambiguous. CDR1 is MNHEY, CDR2 SVGAGI, per germline. The V end was cut by 4 bases, the J end by 1 base, with 13 bases between. This CDR3 spans 16 amino acids. The CDR3 nucleotides read TGTGCCAGCAGTTCCCCCCGTCAAGGGAACACCGGGGAGCTGTTTTTT. Amino acid sequence: CASSSPRQGNTGELFF.

The rearrangement links TRBV6-1 to TRBJ1-1; D may be TRBD1 (5 bases). V lost 4 bases and J lost 1, with 16 bases in between. Germline V lookup: CDR1 MNHNS, CDR2 SASEGT. The CDR3 consists of 16 residues. CDR3 sequence reads: CASSARDRPRNTEAFF. As DNA, the CDR3 is TGTGCCAGCAGTGCCCGGGACCGCCCTCGGAACACTGAAGCTTTCTTT.